This T cell receptor (beta chain) was sequenced for a study of cytotoxic CD8 clonotypes in ibrutinib-treated CLL. Study outcomes and limitations: Baseline values of clonality outstripped age-matched healthy donors and followed circulating CD8+ T-cell counts.

To note about this clone: Its specificity is not known.

V lost 8 bases and J 5 bases, leaving 25 bases between the germline ends. CDR3 length: 16 residues. Germline CDR1 is SNHLY and CDR2 is FYNNEI. Clones were read by immunoSEQ multiplex PCR, and TCRdb kept only the in-frame ones, dropping some. The sample includes 100,000 to 150,000 clones, 80% to 90% of them seen just once. The sequencing used PBMCs, collected after 24 months of ibrutinib treatment. V and J are TRBV2 and TRBJ2-7; the D is unclear. This sequence was found in a human donor with chronic lymphocytic leukemia. CDR3 nucleotides: TGTGCCAGCTCCCTTGGGTTTTCCGGAAAGTTTCACGAGCAGTACTTC. It codes for CASSLGFSGKFHEQYF.